This T cell receptor beta chain was sequenced for a study of spatial heterogeneity in lung cancer. Study-level points and caveats: Blood showed ubiquitous tumor TCRs more often at resection than at routine follow-up.

The presence of a unique molecular identifier marked each TCR cDNA molecule. One entry per CDR3 protein results from TCRdb running MiXCR on the 5' RACE reads. Among about 36,000 distinct CDR3 sequences, less than 5.5% were seen once, and the ten largest hold roughly 26%. Time point here: sample taken at primary tumor resection. Whole RNA came from tumor, nontumor lung or frozen PBMC and was sequenced without being sorted. Patients with untreated early-stage non-small cell lung cancer, numbering 72, were the donors. This clonotype was counted at least ten times. What it recognizes is unknown. CDR1 is SNHLY and CDR2 is FYNNEI in the germline V gene. The length of the CDR3 is 11 residues. The V and J ends lost 8 bases and 7 bases respectively, with 12 bases between them.

V and J are TRBV2 and TRBJ2-7, with D possibly TRBD2 on 5 matching bases. The starting material was PBMCs, obtained at surgery. This sequence originates from a female donor with early-stage non-small cell lung cancer. The CDR3 DNA reads as TGTGCCAGCGGCCTAGCTTCGGAGCAGTACTTC. Amino acid sequence: CASGLASEQYF.